This TCR beta chain was sequenced for a study of tumor and adjacent non-tumor tissue in lung cancer. Study at large: Aged roughly 30 to 76 years, patients included nine to eleven men and about 5 women with stage I to III disease.

The library came from three nested PCR rounds adapted from ARM-PCR protocols. MiXCR, applied by TCRdb to the multiplex PCR reads, yields one record per CDR3 protein. Of about 93,000 distinct CDR3 sequences listed, 67% are singletons. Trimming at V came to 4 bases and at J to 16 bases, leaving 7 bases not matched to a gene. This CDR3 region has 12 residues. Per the germline V gene, CDR1 is SGHAT and CDR2 is FQNNGV. This sample's RNA came from whole unsorted tissue. Donors were chemotherapy-naive, newly diagnosed lung cancer surgical patients in China, August–November 2014. This sequence was found in a man between 60 and 75 years old with non-small cell lung cancer. Sequencing was performed on lung tumor tissue. V gene TRBV11-2 combines with J gene TRBJ2-1; TRBD2 matches at 10 bases. CDR3 nucleotide sequence: TGTGCCAGCAGCTCACCGGGACTAGCGAGATTCTTC. This encodes CASSSPGLARFF. The whole variable domain, filled in from reference TRBV11-2 and TRBJ2-1, reads EAGVAQSPRYKIIEKRQSVAFWCNPISGHATLYWYQQILGQGPKLLIQFQNNGVVDDSQLPKDRFSAERLKGVDSTLKIQPAKLEDSAVYLCASSSPGLARFFGPGTRLTVL.